Each of the 17 T cell receptor beta chains below was sequenced from the same sample in a study of T cells in Graves' hyperthyroidism and ophthalmopathy. There were TCR beta CDR3 regions amplified from RNA transcripts. The HTBI set primed first-round TCR CDR3 RT-PCR. TCRdb redid the calling of the multiplex PCR reads with MiXCR, one entry per CDR3 protein. The table has approximately 700,000 distinct CDR3 sequences, just under 45% seen once. The sample comprised peripheral blood or thyroid tissue (not recorded which). All receptors come from an adult man with Graves' disease, either hyperthyroidism or ophthalmopathy (not recorded which).

This clonotype was detected only a few times. This chain links TRBV19 with TRBJ1-5, with D perhaps matching TRBD1 (6 bases). Germline CDR1 and CDR2: LNHDA and SQIVND (reference sequence). CDR3 length: 14 residues. The ends were cut back, 5 bases at V and 5 bases at J, with 13 bases in the middle. This CDR3 reads CASSSTGIHQPQHF. The CDR3 DNA follows: TGTGCCAGTAGTTCGACAGGAATCCATCAGCCCCAGCATTTT.

V usage is TRBV7-8 and J usage is TRBJ1-6, with 8 bases identical to TRBD1. CDR1 SGHVS and CDR2 FQNEAQ come from the germline V gene. V lost 9 bases, J lost 0 bases, and 10 bases stayed unmatched. This CDR3 comprises 17 residues. The CDR3 sequence is CASSMGTGASYNSPLHF. The CDR3 nucleotides are TGTGCCAGTAGTATGGGGACAGGCGCCTCCTATAATTCACCCCTCCACTTT. Supplemented by reference TRBV7-8 and TRBJ1-6, the full variable domain reads GAGVSQSPRYKVAKRGQDVALRCDPISGHVSLFWYQQALGQGPEFLTYFQNEAQLDKSGLPSDRFFAERPEGSVSTLKIQRTQQEDSAVYLCASSMGTGASYNSPLHFGNGTRLTVT.

The chain carries TRBV29-1 and TRBJ1-1; 7 bases are a match to TRBD1. Per germline, CDR1 SQVTM and CDR2 ANQGSEA. The CDR3 has 16 residues. V shed 3 bases and J 1 base; nucleotides not matched to a gene: 11. The CDR3 DNA reads TGCAGCGTTGAGCGGGGGGCAGGGGGAGGGAACACTGAAGCTTTCTTT. Residues: CSVERGAGGGNTEAFF.

This clonotype was seen a few times. This sequence joins TRBV29-1 and TRBJ1-5, with 7 bases lining up with TRBD1. The germline V gene encodes CDR1 SQVTM and CDR2 ANQGSEA. V lost 5 bases, J lost 6 bases, and 4 bases stayed unmatched. This CDR3 has 12 amino acids. The CDR3 protein is CSVRTGGQPQHF. The DNA for the CDR3 is TGCAGCGTTCGGACAGGCGGTCAGCCCCAGCATTTT.

This sequence joins TRBV7-2 and TRBJ2-5, with TRBD1 matching over 9 bases. CDR3 length: 15 residues. V lost 2 bases to trimming and J lost 3 bases; unmatched junction nucleotides: 4. The germline CDR1 and CDR2 sequences are SGHTA and FQGNSA. This CDR3 reads CASSLSRTGEETQYF. The CDR3 DNA reads TGTGCCAGCAGCTTATCCCGGACAGGGGAAGAGACCCAGTACTTC.

The chain couples TRBV7-9 to TRBJ1-4, with 9 bases aligning to TRBD1. V lost 4 bases to trimming and J lost 7 bases; unmatched junction nucleotides: 10. This CDR3 comprises 16 residues. The germline V gene encodes CDR1 SEHNR and CDR2 FQNEAQ (reference sequence). CDR3 residues: CASSSTGGRVTEKLFF. Here the CDR3 DNA reads TGTGCCAGCAGCTCGACAGGGGGACGGGTAACTGAAAAACTGTTTTTT.

As for this clonotype: This may arise from a read error, as a much more abundant clone is one base away. Lacking the conserved final phenylalanine or tryptophan, this CDR3 likely reflects a read error. The CDR3: CASSTTGTGELFY. The CDR3 coding sequence is TGTGCCAGCAGCACCACTGGTACCGGGGAGCTGTTTTAT. This sequence joins TRBV7-2 and TRBJ2-2; no reliable D call. This CDR3 spans 13 amino acids. The V and J ends lost 5 bases and 5 bases respectively, with 9 bases between them. In germline, CDR1 is SGHTA, CDR2 FQGNSA.

This sequence joins TRBV6-5 and TRBJ2-7; D gene unclear. Trimming removed 3 bases at V and 0 bases at J, with 15 bases between. Germline lookup yields CDR1 MNHEY and CDR2 SVGAGI. This CDR3 region has 16 residues. This CDR3 is CASSYSRTVDSYEQYF. CDR3 DNA: TGTGCCAGCAGTTATAGTAGGACCGTAGACTCCTACGAGCAGTACTTC.

The chain links TRBV7-9 to TRBJ2-7; 7 bases match TRBD2. The CDR3 is 14 residues long. Trimming at V came to 5 bases and at J to 0 bases, leaving 4 bases not matched to a gene. CDR1 SEHNR and CDR2 FQNEAQ come from the germline V gene (reference sequence). The CDR3 DNA is TGTGCCAGCAGCATACTAGCGCACTCCTACGAGCAGTACTTC. It encodes CASSILAHSYEQYF.

The chain recombines TRBV10-3 with TRBJ1-1; 9 bases match TRBD1. Per germline, CDR1 ENHRY and CDR2 SYGVKD. The CDR3 is 17 amino acids. The trim removed 2 bases at V and 3 bases at J, leaving 10 bases unmatched. The CDR3 DNA follows: TGTGCCATCAGTGAGAAGGGACAGGGCCGACCTGACACTGAAGCTTTCTTT. Encoded protein: CAISEKGQGRPDTEAFF.

The rearrangement uses TRBV7-2 and TRBJ2-7, with TRBD2 matching over 15 bases. In germline, CDR1 is SGHTA, CDR2 FQGNSA. The length of the CDR3 is 13 residues. For the CDR3, the DNA is TGTGCTAGGACTAGCGGGAGGGCCCACGAGCAGTACTTC. This encodes CARTSGRAHEQYF.

The CDR3 loop is CASSLAYRPGVNQPQHF. CDR3 sequence (DNA): TGTGCCAGCAGCTTAGCATACCGGCCGGGGGTTAATCAGCCCCAGCATTTT. The rearrangement joins TRBV7-8 to TRBJ1-5; possible D gene TRBD1, 5 bases. The CDR3 has 17 amino acids. V lost 0 bases and J 4 bases, leaving 16 bases between the germline ends. Germline lookup yields CDR1 SGHVS and CDR2 FQNEAQ.

The chain links TRBV5-4 to TRBJ2-7; D not certain. With 0 bases removed from V and 3 bases from J, the gap between germline ends came to 10 bases. Germline V gene lookup returns CDR1 SGHNT and CDR2 YYREEE (reference sequence). The CDR3 contains 14 residues. The CDR3 protein is CASSLDGEGYEQYF. The CDR3 DNA reads TGTGCCAGCAGCTTGGATGGGGAAGGCTACGAGCAGTACTTC.

This clonotype was seen ten or more times. The chain couples TRBV7-2 to TRBJ2-7, with 10 bases lining up with TRBD2. Germline trimming cut 2 bases from V and 5 bases from J; bases unmatched to any gene: 3. Germline values: CDR1 SGHTA, CDR2 FQGNSA. The CDR3 is 14 residues long. The CDR3 region has the DNA TGTGCCAGCAGCTTAAGGCTAGCGGGGGACGAGCAGTACTTC. It encodes CASSLRLAGDEQYF.

The genes are TRBV15 and TRBJ2-5, with D perhaps TRBD1 (8 bases). The germline CDR1 and CDR2 sequences are LNHNV and YYDKDF (reference sequence). The CDR3 is 20 residues long. Trimming shortened V by 4 bases and J by 0 bases, and 27 bases separated the two germline ends. The CDR3 is CATSTSFGQGGGKDQETQYF. CDR3 nucleotides: TGTGCCACCAGCACTAGTTTCGGACAGGGAGGGGGCAAGGACCAAGAGACCCAGTACTTC.

Note on this clonotype: One end of the junction is discordant with germline, which a read error may explain. The chain links TRBV7-2 to TRBJ1-1, with D unclear. The CDR3 spans 13 residues. Germline V CDR1 and CDR2: SGHTA, FQGNSA. The CDR3 region has the DNA TGTGCCAGCAGCTTGAAGGTGAACACTGAAGCTTCCTTT. This codes for CASSLKVNTEASF.

This clonotype turned up a few times. The chain has TRBV7-2 and TRBJ1-5; D gene unclear. Germline V gene sequence: CDR1 SGHTA, CDR2 FQGNSA. V was shortened by 5 bases and J by 7 bases, with 18 bases between the two germline ends. This CDR3 has 15 amino acids. The CDR3 coding sequence is TGTGCCAGCAGCCAGGTAGGCGGTTTCGGGCAGCCCCAGCATTTT. The encoded protein is CASSQVGGFGQPQHF.